This TCR beta chain was profiled in a study of cytomegalovirus exposure and HLA in healthy donors. This clone turned up a few times. Germline V gene sequence: CDR1 MNHNS, CDR2 SASEGT. Trimming at V came to 4 bases and at J to 0 bases, leaving 6 bases not matched to a gene. The CDR3 totals 17 residues. The PCR ran on 60 Vbeta and 13 Jbeta primers. Only in-frame clones appear in the TCRdb table, and some are missing; sequencing was by immunoSEQ multiplex PCR. The sample has roughly 100,000 clones; roughly 73% are singletons. The clonotype was recovered from a man in his forties in good health and CMV-seronegative. The genes are TRBV6-1 and TRBJ2-6, with 7 bases identical to TRBD1. The sample comprised PBMCs. CDR3 nucleotide sequence: TGTGCCAGCAGTGCCCGACAGGGAAGCTCTGGGGCCAACGTCCTGACTTTC. Residues: CASSARQGSSGANVLTF.